Following are 14 T cell receptor beta chains from one sample sequenced in a study of blood T cell repertoires in COVID-19. Clones were read by immunoSEQ multiplex PCR, and TCRdb kept only the in-frame ones, dropping some. Of around 220,000 clones in the sample, less than 90% are singletons; the top ten hold about 20%. Sequencing was performed on peripheral blood. Source of these receptors: a man aged 25-40 years with active or convalescent COVID-19.

This sequence joins TRBV5-5 and TRBJ2-1, with D maybe TRBD2 (6 bases). The CDR3 extends over 16 amino acids. Germline assignment: CDR1 SGHKS and CDR2 YYEKEE (reference sequence). The germline V and J ends were trimmed by 4 bases and 7 bases, with 21 bases remaining between them. CDR3 bases: TGTGCCAGCAGCCCCACACCGGCGGGAAGCCCGAATGAGCAGTTCTTC. Translation gives CASSPTPAGSPNEQFF.

The V call is TRBV5-5, the J call TRBJ2-3; 9 nucleotides align to TRBD1. From germline, CDR1 is SGHKS and CDR2 YYEKEE (reference sequence). With V trimmed by 7 bases and J by 2 bases, 5 bases remained unmatched. The CDR3 is 14 amino acids. The CDR3 region is CASAGTGNTDTQYF. In DNA form, the CDR3 reads TGTGCCAGCGCCGGGACAGGGAACACAGATACGCAGTATTTT. The full variable domain, with the rest looked up from reference TRBV5-5 and TRBJ2-3, is DAGVTQSPTHLIKTRGQQVTLRCSPISGHKSVSWYQQVLGQGPQFIFQYYEKEERGRGNFPDRFSARQFPNYSSELNVNALLLGDSALYLCASAGTGNTDTQYFGPGTRLTVL.

The V call is TRBV7-3, the J call TRBJ2-3; TRBD2 matches at 11 bases. The CDR3 is made up of 16 amino acids. CDR1 SGHTA and CDR2 FQGTGA come from the germline V gene. V lost 5 bases to trimming and J lost 4 bases; unmatched junction nucleotides: 8. The CDR3 loop is CASSPYSGRVSDTQYF. The CDR3 DNA sequence: TGTGCCAGCAGCCCGTATAGCGGGAGGGTATCAGATACGCAGTATTTT.

The chain uses TRBV27 and TRBJ2-2, with 8 nucleotides matching TRBD1. The CDR3 is made up of 18 amino acids. Germline V lookup: CDR1 MNHEY, CDR2 SMNVEV (reference sequence). V gave up 2 bases and J gave up 3 bases; unmatched junction bases: 11. CDR3 in DNA: TGTGCCAGCAGTTTACTACCAGGGGGCGTCCTCCACACCGGGGAGCTGTTTTTT. This gives the protein CASSLLPGGVLHTGELFF.

A word on this clone: Other DNA sequences within the sample encode an identical CDR3. This sequence joins TRBV11-2 and TRBJ2-7, with 11 nucleotides matching TRBD2. The CDR3 loop spans 14 amino acids. The germline CDR1 and CDR2 sequences are SGHAT and FQNNGV. With V trimmed by 5 bases and J by 3 bases, 3 bases remained unmatched. CDR3 protein: CASSPGTSGYEQYF. The CDR3 DNA sequence: TGTGCCAGCAGCCCCGGGACTAGCGGCTACGAGCAGTACTTC.

This chain uses TRBV5-4 with TRBJ2-5; 11 nucleotides agree with TRBD2. The CDR3 has 16 amino acids. The V and J ends lost 0 bases and 4 bases, in that order; junction bases with no gene match: 5. Per the germline V gene, CDR1 is SGHNT and CDR2 is YYREEE (reference sequence). The CDR3 protein is CASSLAGLAGGETQYF. In nucleotides, the CDR3 is TGTGCCAGCAGCTTGGCGGGTCTAGCGGGAGGAGAGACCCAGTACTTC.

This clone appeared once. This chain connects TRBV5-6 to TRBJ1-1; 9 positions match TRBD1. Germline-derived CDR1 and CDR2 are SGHDT and YYEEEE. This CDR3 is built from 14 residues. V lost 4 bases, J lost 4 bases, and 5 bases stayed unmatched. CDR3 protein: CASSQPTGGTEAFF. CDR3 nucleotides: TGTGCCAGCAGCCAGCCGACAGGGGGCACTGAAGCTTTCTTT. The full variable domain, rest sourced from reference TRBV5-6 and TRBJ1-1, is DAGVTQSPTHLIKTRGQQVTLRCSPKSGHDTVSWYQQALGQGPQFIFQYYEEEERQRGNFPDRFSGHQFPNYSSELNVNALLLGDSALYLCASSQPTGGTEAFFGQGTRLTVV.

The V call is TRBV9, the J call TRBJ2-7; D is perhaps TRBD2 (5 bases). Trimming removed 3 bases from V and 4 bases from J, with 11 bases in between. The CDR3 loop spans 13 amino acids. Germline CDR1 and CDR2: SGDLS and YYNGEE. In nucleotides, the CDR3 is TGTGCCAGCAGCGGAGGGTCCGGGTACGAGCAGTACTTC. Translating gives CASSGGSGYEQYF.

The chain uses TRBV25-1 and TRBJ1-2; 10 nucleotides match TRBD1. Germline V lookup: CDR1 MGHDK, CDR2 SYGVNS. V dropped 3 bases and J dropped 2; count of bases not matched to a gene: 12. CDR3 length equals 18 residues. For the CDR3, the DNA is TGTGCCAGCAGTGACCTCCCAGGACAGGGGGGTATGAACTATGGCTACACCTTC. Translating gives CASSDLPGQGGMNYGYTF.

The genes are TRBV18 and TRBJ2-3; the D gene is possibly TRBD1 (6 bases). Looked up from germline, CDR1 is KGHSH and CDR2 is LQKENI. This CDR3 comprises 17 residues. The ends were cut back, 0 bases at V and 2 bases at J, with 15 bases in the middle. The CDR3 DNA reads as TGTGCCAGCTCACCACCTCGACAGGTGGGGAACACAGATACGCAGTATTTT. The encoded protein is CASSPPRQVGNTDTQYF.

This clone was found a few times. The J gene is TRBJ1-2, the V gene TRBV25-1; possibly TRBD1 for D (5 bases). Trimming stripped 8 bases from V and 6 bases from J, with 13 bases between. Germline V lookup: CDR1 MGHDK, CDR2 SYGVNS. CDR3 size: 12 residues. The CDR3 region has the DNA TGTGCCAGCCGCGGTGGGGGGGATGGCTACACCTTC. Translation: CASRGGGDGYTF.

This clone was seen just once. The chain combines TRBV9 with TRBJ2-7, with 10 bases matching TRBD1. The CDR3 totals 14 residues. V trimming: 4 bases; J trimming: 2 bases; junction bases outside the gene matches: 3. Germline CDR1 and CDR2: SGDLS and YYNGEE. Here the CDR3 DNA reads TGTGCCAGCAGCCCGGGGACAGGGGCCTACGAGCAGTACTTC. Protein sequence: CASSPGTGAYEQYF.

This chain uses TRBV5-5 with TRBJ1-4; D possibly corresponds to TRBD1 (5 bases). The ends were cut back, 2 bases at V and 15 bases at J, with 14 bases in the middle. Per germline, CDR1 SGHKS and CDR2 YYEKEE (reference sequence). The CDR3 runs 12 residues. The CDR3 loop is CASSLMGQYVFF. The CDR3 region has the DNA TGTGCCAGCAGCTTAATGGGGCAGTACGTGTTTTTT.

The chain is built from TRBV24-1 and TRBJ2-3; D ambiguous. The ends were cut back, 8 bases at V and 0 bases at J, with 5 bases in the middle. Germline-derived CDR1 and CDR2 are KGHDR and SFDVKD. The CDR3 has 12 amino acids. CDR3: CATMASTDTQYF. The CDR3 DNA is TGTGCCACCATGGCTAGCACAGATACGCAGTATTTT.